The text below deals with one TCR beta chain. The germline gene is not matched at one end of the junction; a read error may be the cause. This sample was included in a study of early T cells in non-severe SARS-CoV-2 infection. TCRdb re-called the 5' RACE reads with MiXCR, one entry per CDR3 protein. The top ten hold roughly 1.3% of the sample, which has tens of thousands of distinct CDR3 sequences, approximately 12% seen once. The CDR3 consists of 18 residues. Sequenced material: whole blood. The TCR sequence derives from an adult who was a healthcare worker with PCR-confirmed SARS-CoV-2 infection or an uninfected control (not recorded which). The V gene is TRBV12-3 or TRBV12-4, the J gene TRBJ1-3, with D possibly being TRBD1 (5 bases). The CDR3 DNA sequence: TGTGCCAGCAGCCCTGCAACCGCCGGGACCACCTCTGAAAACACCATATATTTT. As protein: CASSPATAGTTSENTIYF.